This T cell receptor (beta chain) was retrieved from a study of T cells in localized non-small cell lung cancer. As concerns this clone: Its target is not known.

V gave up 2 bases and J gave up 4 bases, with 7 bases separating them. This CDR3 is built from 13 residues. The germline CDR1 and CDR2 sequences are MNHEY and SMNVEV (reference sequence). The study's findings and limits: Heterogeneity cannot be ruled out, as sequencing used one tumor region only. Longer overall survival was linked to higher blood T cell density. In uninvolved adjacent lung, T cell clonality reached its highest value, exceeding tumor. The study detected a median about 57 of the top 100 tumor clones in adjacent lung.

Profiling relied on immunoSEQ multiplex PCR, and the TCRdb table lists in-frame clones only, not all of them. Of around 21,000 clones listed, approximately 80% are singletons. This specimen was peripheral blood, taken before any cancer treatment. The rearrangement joins TRBV27 to TRBJ2-3, with a tentative D call TRBD2 (5 bases). This clonotype was obtained from a man between 40 and 69 years old with stage I lung adenocarcinoma. In nucleotides, the CDR3 is TGTGCCAGCAGTTTACTAGCCGCAGATACGCAGTATTTT. It translates to CASSLLAADTQYF.